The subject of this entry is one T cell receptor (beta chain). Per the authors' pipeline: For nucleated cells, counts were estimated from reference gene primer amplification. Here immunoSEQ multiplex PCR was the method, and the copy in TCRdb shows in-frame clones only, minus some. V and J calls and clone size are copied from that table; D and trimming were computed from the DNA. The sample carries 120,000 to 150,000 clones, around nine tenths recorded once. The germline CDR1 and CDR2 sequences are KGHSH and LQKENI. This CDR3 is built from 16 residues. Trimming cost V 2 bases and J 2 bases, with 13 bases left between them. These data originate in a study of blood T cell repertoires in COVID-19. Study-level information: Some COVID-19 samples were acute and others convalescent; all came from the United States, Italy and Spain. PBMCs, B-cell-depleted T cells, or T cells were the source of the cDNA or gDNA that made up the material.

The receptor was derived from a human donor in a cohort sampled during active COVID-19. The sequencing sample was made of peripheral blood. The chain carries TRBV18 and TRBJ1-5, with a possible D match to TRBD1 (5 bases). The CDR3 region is CASSPFGQGGNQPQHF. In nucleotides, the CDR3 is TGTGCCAGCTCACCATTCGGCCAGGGTGGCAATCAGCCCCAGCATTTT.